This record covers a single T cell receptor beta chain. The V and J ends lost 5 bases and 8 bases respectively, with 18 bases between them. The CDR3 is 14 residues long. In germline, CDR1 is SGHAT, CDR2 FQNNGV. Per the study methods: The authors estimated nucleated cell counts from reference gene primer amplification. Profiled with immunoSEQ multiplex PCR; TCRdb holds only in-frame clones, not every one. V and J calls and clone size are copied from that table; D and trimming were computed from the DNA. This table has around 110,000 clones, 80% to 90% appearing once. The entry originates in a study of blood T cell repertoires in COVID-19. Study context: Spain, Italy and the United States supplied samples that represented acute and convalescent COVID-19. Nucleic acid was either cDNA or gDNA, and it came from T cells, B-cell-depleted T cells, or PBMCs.

The chain recombines TRBV11-2 with TRBJ1-2, with D perhaps matching TRBD1 (5 bases). The TCR originated in a man aged 35-49 years with acute or convalescent COVID-19. Sequences were obtained from peripheral blood. The CDR3 reads CASSRQRSIGGYTF. The CDR3 DNA sequence: TGTGCCAGCAGCCGACAGCGTTCCATCGGGGGCTACACCTTC.